The 30 T cell receptor beta chains presented below share a single source sample, sequenced in a study of blood T cell repertoires in COVID-19. The protocol was immunoSEQ multiplex PCR, while the TCRdb copy is restricted to in-frame clones and leaves out a portion. Of more than 120,000 clones in the sample, around nine tenths were seen once. Sequencing was carried out using peripheral blood. These TCRs come from a woman between 50 and 59 years old with active or convalescent COVID-19.

V and J are TRBV6-6 and TRBJ1-1; 7 bases match TRBD1. The length of the CDR3 is 15 residues. Germline V lookup: CDR1 MNHNY, CDR2 SVGAGI (reference sequence). Unmatched junction bases numbered 9, after V lost 4 bases and J lost 4 bases. The CDR3 sequence is CASSSTHQGGTEAFF. The DNA of the CDR3 is TGTGCCAGCAGTTCTACACACCAGGGGGGCACTGAAGCTTTCTTT.

The J gene is TRBJ2-7, the V gene TRBV7-9, with 9 bases identical to TRBD1. The germline gives CDR1 SEHNR, CDR2 FQNEAQ (reference sequence). Unmatched junction bases numbered 14, after V lost 5 bases and J lost 9 bases. The CDR3 length is 15 residues. CDR3 bases: TGTGCCAGCAGCGGGGAGGGACAGGGTCTTCTGTTGCAGTACTTC. Protein: CASSGEGQGLLLQYF.

The rearrangement joins TRBV2 to TRBJ2-2, with 8 bases fitting TRBD1. Germline lookup yields CDR1 SNHLY and CDR2 FYNNEI. Trimming cost V 4 bases and J 1 base; bases outside gene matches: 5. CDR3 length: 16 residues. In nucleotides, the CDR3 is TGTGCCAGCAGTGGCCCCGGGACAGGGAACACCGGGGAGCTGTTTTTT. As protein: CASSGPGTGNTGELFF. Full variable domain (missing parts from reference TRBV2 and TRBJ2-2): EPEVTQTPSHQVTQMGQEVILRCVPISNHLYFYWYRQILGQKVEFLVSFYNNEISEKSEIFDDQFSVERPDGSNFTLKIRSTKLEDSAMYFCASSGPGTGNTGELFFGEGSRLTVL.

This clone was detected once. V usage is TRBV18 and J usage is TRBJ1-1, with 8 bases fitting TRBD1. This CDR3 is built from 17 residues. After removal of 0 bases from V and 0 bases from J, the junction contained 6 bases not matched to a gene. The germline V gene encodes CDR1 KGHSH and CDR2 LQKENI. The CDR3 bases are TGTGCCAGCTCACCACCGGGGACAGGCACACTGAACACTGAAGCTTTCTTT. It encodes CASSPPGTGTLNTEAFF.

The rearrangement links TRBV7-6 to TRBJ2-2; 8 bases map to TRBD1. The CDR3 length is 13 residues. Germline V lookup: CDR1 SGHVS, CDR2 FNYEAQ. J gave up 8 bases and V 6 bases, and 5 bases lay outside the gene matches. The CDR3 region has the DNA TGTGCCAGCAGGGAGGACAGGGCTGGGGAGCTGTTTTTT. Encoded protein: CASREDRAGELFF.

The genes are TRBV18 and TRBJ1-2, with TRBD1 identical over 8 bases. V shed 1 base, J shed 7 bases, and the junction held 5 bases outside the gene matches. Germline V CDR1 and CDR2: KGHSH, LQKENI. The CDR3 extends over 14 amino acids. The CDR3 nucleotides read TGTGCCAGCTCACCACAGGACAGGGTTGGTGGCTACACCTTC. It codes for CASSPQDRVGGYTF.

The chain is built from TRBV6-5 and TRBJ2-7, with D possibly TRBD2 on 6 matching bases. CDR1 and CDR2 from the germline V gene are MNHEY and SVGAGI. V was clipped by 5 bases and J by 4 bases, with 15 bases between them. This CDR3 has 14 residues. CDR3 loop: CASSQGLSRYEQYF. In DNA form, the CDR3 reads TGTGCCAGCAGTCAGGGACTGAGCAGGTACGAGCAGTACTTC.

The chain links TRBV28 to TRBJ1-3; weak D call: TRBD1 (5 bases). Germline loops: CDR1 MDHEN, CDR2 SYDVKM. This CDR3 comprises 14 residues. Trimming pared 5 bases from V and 0 bases from J, leaving 8 bases between. The CDR3 DNA follows: TGTGCCAGCAGTAGGACAAGCTCTGGAAACACCATATATTTT. Its translation: CASSRTSSGNTIYF.

V and J are TRBV15 and TRBJ2-4; 7 bases match TRBD1. This CDR3 is built from 15 residues. Germline V CDR1 and CDR2: LNHNV, YYDKDF (reference sequence). The V segment lost 2 bases and the J segment 7 bases; nucleotides outside the gene matches: 8. The CDR3 sequence: CATSRPLGQRNIQYF. The CDR3 DNA reads as TGTGCCACCAGCAGACCTTTGGGACAGAGGAACATTCAGTACTTC.

V is TRBV15 and J is TRBJ1-1, with 7 bases fitting TRBD1. Germline CDR1 is LNHNV and CDR2 is YYDKDF (reference sequence). The CDR3 spans 13 residues. J lost 3 bases, V lost 3 bases, and 1 base had no gene match. CDR3 amino acids: CATSSDRDTEAFF. CDR3 in DNA: TGTGCCACCAGCAGTGACAGGGACACTGAAGCTTTCTTT. Based on the CDR3 plus reference TRBV15 and TRBJ1-1, the full variable domain is DAMVIQNPRYQVTQFGKPVTLSCSQTLNHNVMYWYQQKSSQAPKLLFHYYDKDFNNEADTPDNFQSRRPNTSFCFLDIRSPGLGDTAMYLCATSSDRDTEAFFGQGTRLTVV.

This chain connects TRBV3-1 (or the pseudogene TRBV3-2) to TRBJ1-2, with D maybe TRBD1 (5 bases). Germline CDR1 is LGHDT and CDR2 is YNNKEL (reference sequence). This CDR3 is 16 amino acids long. V was shortened by 4 bases and J by 0 bases, with 15 bases between the two germline ends. The CDR3 DNA reads as TGTGCCAGCAGCCCTACATGGAGGGGCCCTAACTATGGCTACACCTTC. The encoded protein is CASSPTWRGPNYGYTF.

This clone has just one count. The V call is TRBV7-8, the J call TRBJ2-1; D possibly corresponds to TRBD2 (6 bases). Per germline, CDR1 SGHVS and CDR2 FQNEAQ. V dropped 2 bases and J dropped 9 bases, with 26 bases sitting between them. The CDR3 length is 18 residues. CDR3 nucleotide sequence: TGTGCCAGCAGCTTATCTGCACGGGAGAGCAGGGCGATCGGTGAGCAGTTCTTC. Its translation is CASSLSARESRAIGEQFF.

J is TRBJ1-6 and V is TRBV3-1 (or the pseudogene TRBV3-2), with 7 bases that match TRBD1. This CDR3 has 16 amino acids. The V segment lost 5 bases and the J segment 7 bases; nucleotides outside the gene matches: 11. Germline loops: CDR1 LGHDT, CDR2 YNNKEL (reference sequence). CDR3 amino acids: CASSYLRTGRNSPLHF. Here the CDR3 DNA reads TGTGCCAGCAGCTACCTCCGGACAGGAAGAAATTCACCCCTCCACTTT.

This chain connects TRBV6-1 to TRBJ2-2; D possibly corresponds to TRBD2 (7 bases). The CDR3 runs to 15 residues. V gave up 2 bases and J gave up 4 bases, with 11 bases separating them. Germline lookup yields CDR1 MNHNS and CDR2 SASEGT. Written as DNA, the CDR3 is TGTGCCAGCAGTGAATGGGGGGGGCCCACCGGGGAGCTGTTTTTT. Protein product: CASSEWGGPTGELFF.

This clone came up a few times. This chain connects TRBV5-4 to TRBJ2-3, with 11 bases that match TRBD2. The germline V gene has CDR1 SGHNT and CDR2 YYREEE (reference sequence). V lost 1 base and J lost 3; bases outside the gene matches: 7. The CDR3 has 17 residues. The CDR3 loop is CASSLRIAGGVTDTQYF. The CDR3 DNA follows: TGTGCCAGCAGCTTGCGAATAGCGGGAGGGGTAACAGATACGCAGTATTTT.

The chain uses TRBV30 and TRBJ1-5; D remains unclear. Between the trimmed V and J ends, which lost 1 base and 6 bases, there was a span of 16 bases. CDR1 GTSNPN and CDR2 SVGIG come from the germline V gene (reference sequence). This CDR3 has 15 residues. The CDR3 region is CAWSDPPGFGQPQHF. Here the CDR3 DNA reads TGTGCCTGGAGTGACCCCCCGGGGTTTGGTCAGCCCCAGCATTTT.

This chain uses TRBV18 with TRBJ1-1, with D perhaps TRBD1 (5 bases). The CDR3 covers 14 residues. CDR1 KGHSH and CDR2 LQKENI come from the germline V gene. Trimming cost V 6 bases and J 1 base, with 12 bases left between them. DNA for the CDR3: TGTGCCAGCTCCTCTGGGCAGGGGAACACTGAAGCTTTCTTT. It yields the protein CASSSGQGNTEAFF.

This rearrangement joins TRBV6-5 to TRBJ2-3; TRBD2 agrees at 8 bases. V lost 7 bases and J lost 2; bases outside the gene matches: 5. This CDR3 contains 14 residues. Germline assignment: CDR1 MNHEY and CDR2 SVGAGI. CDR3 amino acids: CASTRAGDTDTQYF. CDR3 in DNA: TGTGCCAGCACCAGAGCGGGGGACACAGATACGCAGTATTTT.

This rearrangement joins TRBV6-2 or TRBV6-3 to TRBJ1-1, with D tentatively TRBD1 (6 bases). V lost 0 bases and J 0 bases, leaving 11 bases between the germline ends. Germline-derived CDR1 and CDR2 are MNHEY and SVGEGT. The CDR3 loop spans 16 amino acids. The CDR3 DNA sequence: TGTGCCAGCAGTTACTCCCTACAGGGAATGAACACTGAAGCTTTCTTT. Translating gives CASSYSLQGMNTEAFF.

The chain joins TRBV2 to TRBJ1-5, with TRBD1 identical over 7 bases. The CDR3 runs 16 residues. Germline V gene data show CDR1 as SNHLY and CDR2 as FYNNEI. J lost 3 bases, V lost 5 bases, and 10 bases had no gene match. For the CDR3, the DNA is TGTGCCAGCAGTCCCCGGGCCAGGGGGGACAATCAGCCCCAGCATTTT. As protein: CASSPRARGDNQPQHF.

J is TRBJ1-2 and V is TRBV25-1; D possibly corresponds to TRBD1 (5 bases). Trimming removed 2 bases from V and 8 bases from J, with 9 bases in between. The CDR3 covers 12 residues. Looked up from germline, CDR1 is MGHDK and CDR2 is SYGVNS. The CDR3 sequence is CASSEQGQGYTF. The CDR3 region has the DNA TGTGCCAGCAGTGAACAGGGTCAGGGCTACACCTTC.

V and J are TRBV6-5 and TRBJ2-1; D might be TRBD1 (5 bases). Germline V gene sequence: CDR1 MNHEY, CDR2 SVGAGI. Deletions cut 0 bases from V and 8 bases from J, with 11 bases between. The CDR3 covers 14 residues. CDR3 sequence reads: CASSYSFRVDEQFF. Written as DNA, the CDR3 is TGTGCCAGCAGTTACTCTTTCAGGGTCGATGAGCAGTTCTTC.

The V and J genes are TRBV2 and TRBJ1-2; TRBD1 might be the D (6 bases). The CDR3 totals 14 residues. The germline V and J ends were trimmed by 6 bases and 7 bases, with 18 bases remaining between them. The germline V gene has CDR1 SNHLY and CDR2 FYNNEI. The CDR3 sequence is CASRDLQGRGGYTF. CDR3 DNA sequence: TGTGCCAGCAGGGACCTACAGGGAAGGGGTGGCTACACCTTC.

This clone is a singleton in its sample. The genes are TRBV27 and TRBJ2-6; D not resolved. The germline V gene encodes CDR1 MNHEY and CDR2 SMNVEV (reference sequence). V lost 2 bases and J lost 3, with 5 bases in between. The CDR3 contains 14 residues. The CDR3 coding sequence is TGTGCCAGCAGTTTAAACTTTGGGGCCAACGTCCTGACTTTC. This translates into CASSLNFGANVLTF.

The chain carries TRBV5-8 and TRBJ2-5; possible D gene TRBD2, 5 bases. The CDR3 spans 16 residues. Per germline, CDR1 SGHTS and CDR2 YDEGEE. V lost 0 bases to trimming and J lost 5 bases, with 17 bases between them. CDR3 loop: CASSLELVREGETQYF. The CDR3 bases are TGTGCCAGCAGCTTGGAACTAGTAAGAGAAGGGGAGACCCAGTACTTC.

This chain uses TRBV27 with TRBJ1-1; D is unclear. The CDR3 has 13 residues. CDR1 is MNHEY and CDR2 is SMNVEV in the germline V gene (reference sequence). Trimming shortened V by 0 bases and J by 5 bases, and 7 bases separated the two germline ends. CDR3 sequence reads: CASSLSKATEAFF. DNA of the CDR3: TGTGCCAGCAGTTTATCCAAAGCTACTGAAGCTTTCTTT.

The V gene is TRBV2, the J gene TRBJ1-3; D not certain. With 5 bases removed from V and 0 bases from J, the gap between germline ends came to 11 bases. CDR1 and CDR2 (germline): SNHLY, FYNNEI. The CDR3 length is 15 residues. The CDR3 is CASSLTQFSGNTIYF. The CDR3 nucleotides are TGTGCCAGCAGTCTGACACAATTCTCTGGAAACACCATATATTTT.

V is TRBV20-1 and J is TRBJ2-1; TRBD2 might be the D (6 bases). This CDR3 is 11 amino acids long. Germline CDR1 and CDR2: DFQATT and SNEGSKA (reference sequence). The CDR3 nucleotides read TGCATGGGGGAGGATAACAATGAGCAGTTCTTC. Its translation: CMGEDNNEQFF.

This sequence joins TRBV5-1 and TRBJ2-5; TRBD2 agrees at 7 bases. This CDR3 has 12 residues. Germline CDR1 SGHRS, CDR2 YFSETQ. With 7 bases clipped from V and 5 bases from J, the junction kept 5 bases outside the gene matches. CDR3 sequence reads: CASGDYGETQYF. The CDR3 DNA sequence: TGCGCCAGCGGGGACTACGGGGAGACCCAGTACTTC.

The chain uses TRBV5-1 and TRBJ1-1, with D maybe TRBD1 (5 bases). Trimming stripped 3 bases from V and 5 bases from J, with 14 bases between. Germline V gives CDR1 SGHRS, CDR2 YFSETQ. This CDR3 has 14 residues. CDR3 residues: CASSWGRRGTEAFF. The CDR3 DNA reads TGCGCCAGCAGCTGGGGACGGAGGGGAACTGAAGCTTTCTTT.